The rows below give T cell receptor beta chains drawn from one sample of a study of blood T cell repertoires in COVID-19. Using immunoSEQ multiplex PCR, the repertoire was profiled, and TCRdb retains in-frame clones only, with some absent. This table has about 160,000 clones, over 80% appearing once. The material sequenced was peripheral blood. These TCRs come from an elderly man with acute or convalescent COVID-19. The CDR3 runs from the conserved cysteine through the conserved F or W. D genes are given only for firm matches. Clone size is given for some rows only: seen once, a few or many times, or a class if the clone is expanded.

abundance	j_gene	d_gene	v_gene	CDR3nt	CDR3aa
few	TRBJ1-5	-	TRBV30	TGTGCCTGGAGTGTAGGGACACAAAATCAGCCCCAGCATTTT	CAWSVGTQNQPQHF
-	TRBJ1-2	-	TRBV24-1	TGTGCCACCAGTGATTTGTGGCAAAACTATGGCTACACCTTC	CATSDLWQNYGYTF
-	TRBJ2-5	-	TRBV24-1	TGTGCCACCAGTGAGGGGGGAGCGGAGACCCAGTACTTC	CATSEGGAETQYF
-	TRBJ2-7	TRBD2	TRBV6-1	TGTGCCAGCAGTGAACAGCGGGGCTACGAGCAGTACTTC	CASSEQRGYEQYF
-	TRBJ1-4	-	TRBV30	TGTGCCTGGGACCCAACAGGGAGGGTTGAAAAACTGTTTTTT	CAWDPTGRVEKLFF
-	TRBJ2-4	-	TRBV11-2	TGTGCCAGCAGCTTACCACTAGCCAAAAACATTCAGTACTTC	CASSLPLAKNIQYF
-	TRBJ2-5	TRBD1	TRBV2	TGTGCCAGCAGTCTACAGGGGGGCGAGACCCAGTACTTC	CASSLQGGETQYF
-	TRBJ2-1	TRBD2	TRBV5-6	TGTGCCAGCAGCTCCCCGGGACGGTCCCCGACTAGCGGGAGTAATGAGCAGTTCTTC	CASSSPGRSPTSGSNEQFF
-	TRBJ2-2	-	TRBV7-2	TGTGCCAGCAGCTCCCCGGCGGAGTTAGGCACCGGGGAGCTGTTTTTT	CASSSPAELGTGELFF
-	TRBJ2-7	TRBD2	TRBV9	TGTGCCAGCAGCGTATCGCGGGAGAGTTTCCACGAGCAGTACTTC	CASSVSRESFHEQYF
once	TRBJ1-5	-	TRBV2	TGTGCCAGCAGCGAAAGGACAGCCTCTCAGCCCCAGCATTTT	CASSERTASQPQHF
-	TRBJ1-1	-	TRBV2	TGTGCCAGCAAACAGGGTTACACTGAAGCTTTCTTT	CASKQGYTEAFF
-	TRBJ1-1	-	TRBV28	TGTGCCAGCAGTGGGGGCACAGGAGGCACTGAAGCTTTCTTT	CASSGGTGGTEAFF
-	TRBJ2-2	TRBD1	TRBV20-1	TGCAGTGCTAGTTCGGCCAGGGGGCCGACCGGGGAGCTGTTTTTT	CSASSARGPTGELFF
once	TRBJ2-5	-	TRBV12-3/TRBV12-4	TGTGCCAGCAATCAACAGGCCCAGGAGACCCAGTACTTC	CASNQQAQETQYF
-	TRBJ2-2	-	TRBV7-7	TGTGCCAGCAGCTTACCGACAGGTCGCAACACCGGGGAGCTGTTTTTT	CASSLPTGRNTGELFF
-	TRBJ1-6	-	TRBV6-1	TGTGCCAGCAGTGACCTGTACATCTCCTATAATTCACCCCTCCACTTT	CASSDLYISYNSPLHF
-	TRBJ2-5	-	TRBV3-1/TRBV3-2	TGTGCCAGCAGCCAAGACAGGGTAGAGACCCAGTACTTC	CASSQDRVETQYF
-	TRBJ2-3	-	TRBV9	TGTGCCAGCAGCATCACGACAGGCCTACTCCGAGATACGCAGTATTTT	CASSITTGLLRDTQYF
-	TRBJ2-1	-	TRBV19	TGTGCCAGTAGTATACCGGGAAGCAATGAGCAGTTCTTC	CASSIPGSNEQFF
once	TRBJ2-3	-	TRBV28	TGTGCCAGCAGGCCAGGGGGGCCCGACACAGATACGCAGTATTTT	CASRPGGPDTDTQYF
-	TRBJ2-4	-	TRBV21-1	TGTGCCAGGATGAGGACTTTTGAATCAAATAAAGCCAAAAACATTCAGTACTTC	CARMRTFESNKAKNIQYF
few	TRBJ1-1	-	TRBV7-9	TGTGCCAGCAGCTACGGGGGGAGAAACACTGAAGCTTTCTTT	CASSYGGRNTEAFF
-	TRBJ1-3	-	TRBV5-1	TGCGCCAGCAGCTTGGACCCAGGCGTCTCCGGAAACACCATATATTTT	CASSLDPGVSGNTIYF
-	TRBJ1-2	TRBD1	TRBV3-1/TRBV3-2	TGTGCCAGCAGCCAATCCGGGACAGGGGATGGCTACACCTTC	CASSQSGTGDGYTF
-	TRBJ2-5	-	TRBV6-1	TGTGCCAGCAGTGAAGCACCTTGGGGGGGCGTCGAGACCCAGTACTTC	CASSEAPWGGVETQYF
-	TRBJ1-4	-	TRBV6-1	TGTGCCAGCAGTGAAGATCGGGGATCAAAACTGTTTTTT	CASSEDRGSKLFF
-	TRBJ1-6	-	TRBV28	TGTGCCAGCAGTTTACGGGAGGGAACGCATTCACCCCTCCACTTT	CASSLREGTHSPLHF
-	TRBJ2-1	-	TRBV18	TGTGCCAGCTCACAGACAGGTGGGGGTTTGAATGAGCAGTTCTTC	CASSQTGGGLNEQFF
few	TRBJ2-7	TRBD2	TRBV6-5	TGTGCCAGCAGTTACTCTCTAGCGGAGACGTACGAGCAGTACTTC	CASSYSLAETYEQYF
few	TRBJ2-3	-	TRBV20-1	TGCAGTGCTAGTAGGGGGGGCGTTCAGTATTTT	CSASRGGVQYF
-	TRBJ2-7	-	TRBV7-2	TGTGCCAGCAGCCGGACGGGGGTAGGGATGAGCTACGAGCAGTACTTC	CASSRTGVGMSYEQYF
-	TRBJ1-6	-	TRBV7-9	TGTGCCAGCAGCTTAGAGAGTTCCTATAATTCACCCCTCCACTTT	CASSLESSYNSPLHF
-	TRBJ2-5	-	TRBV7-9	TGTGCCAGCAGCTCCCCGGGGGGGCCGGGACAGGGAGTGGAGACCCAGTACTTC	CASSSPGGPGQGVETQYF
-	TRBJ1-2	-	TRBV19	TGTGCCAGTGCAACAACCGGGACACATTATGGCTACACCTTC	CASATTGTHYGYTF
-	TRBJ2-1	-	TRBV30	TGTGCCTGGAGTGGAACTACCCGGAGCTCCTACAATGAGCAGTTCTTC	CAWSGTTRSSYNEQFF
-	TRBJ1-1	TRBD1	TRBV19	TGTGCCAGTAGTAAGGGACAGGAGACTCTCATGAACACTGAAGCTTTCTTT	CASSKGQETLMNTEAFF
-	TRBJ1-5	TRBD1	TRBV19	TGTGCCAGTAGTATTTCGGCGACAGGGGGCGGTCAGCCCCAGCATTTT	CASSISATGGGQPQHF
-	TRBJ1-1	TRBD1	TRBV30	TGTGCCTGGAGTGTACAAATACAGGGGGAAGCTTTCTTT	CAWSVQIQGEAFF
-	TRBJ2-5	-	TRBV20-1	TGCAGTGCTAGCAGTCGCGAGACCCAGTACTTC	CSASSRETQYF